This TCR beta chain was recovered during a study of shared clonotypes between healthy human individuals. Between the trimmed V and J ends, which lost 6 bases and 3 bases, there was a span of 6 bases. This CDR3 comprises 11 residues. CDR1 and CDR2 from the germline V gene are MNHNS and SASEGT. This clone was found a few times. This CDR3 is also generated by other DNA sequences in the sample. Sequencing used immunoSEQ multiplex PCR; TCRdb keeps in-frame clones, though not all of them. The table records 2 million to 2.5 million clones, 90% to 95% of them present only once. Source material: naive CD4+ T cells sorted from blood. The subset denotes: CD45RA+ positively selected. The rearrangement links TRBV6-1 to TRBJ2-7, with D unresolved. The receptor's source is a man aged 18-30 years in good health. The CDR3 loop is CASRTVYEQYF. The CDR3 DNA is TGTGCCAGCAGGACCGTCTACGAGCAGTACTTC.